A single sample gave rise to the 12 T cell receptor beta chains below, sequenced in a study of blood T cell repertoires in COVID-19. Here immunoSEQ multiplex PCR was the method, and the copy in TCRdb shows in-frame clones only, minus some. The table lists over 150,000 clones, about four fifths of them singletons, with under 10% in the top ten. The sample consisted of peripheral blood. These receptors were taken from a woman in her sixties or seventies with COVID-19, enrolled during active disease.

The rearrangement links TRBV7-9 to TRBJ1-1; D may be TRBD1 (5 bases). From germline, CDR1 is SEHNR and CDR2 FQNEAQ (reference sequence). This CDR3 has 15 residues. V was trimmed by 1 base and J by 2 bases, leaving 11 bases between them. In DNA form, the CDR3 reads TGTGCCAGCAGCTTAGAGGGGCAGCCAAACACTGAAGCTTTCTTT. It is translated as CASSLEGQPNTEAFF.

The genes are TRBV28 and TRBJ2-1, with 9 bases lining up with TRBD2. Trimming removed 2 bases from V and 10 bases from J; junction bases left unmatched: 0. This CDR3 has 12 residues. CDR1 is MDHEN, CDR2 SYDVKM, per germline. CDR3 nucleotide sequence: TGTGCCAGCAGTTTAACTAGCGGGGAGCAGTTCTTC. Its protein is CASSLTSGEQFF.

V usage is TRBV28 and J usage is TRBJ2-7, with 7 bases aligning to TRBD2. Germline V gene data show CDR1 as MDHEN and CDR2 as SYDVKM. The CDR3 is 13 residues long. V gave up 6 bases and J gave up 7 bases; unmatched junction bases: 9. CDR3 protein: CASSIREGWEQYF. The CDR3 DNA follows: TGTGCCAGCAGCATAAGGGAGGGGTGGGAGCAGTACTTC. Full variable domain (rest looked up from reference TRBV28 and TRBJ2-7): DVKVTQSSRYLVKRTGEKVFLECVQDMDHENMFWYRQDPGLGLRLIYFSYDVKMKEKGDIPEGYSVSREKKERFSLILESASTNQTSMYLCASSIREGWEQYFGPGTRLTVT.

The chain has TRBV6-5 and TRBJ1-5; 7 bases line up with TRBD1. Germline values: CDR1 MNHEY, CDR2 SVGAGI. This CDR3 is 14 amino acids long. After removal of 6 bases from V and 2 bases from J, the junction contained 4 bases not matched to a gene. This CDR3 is CASRGTGGNQPQHF. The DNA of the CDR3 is TGTGCCAGCAGGGGTACAGGGGGCAATCAGCCCCAGCATTTT.

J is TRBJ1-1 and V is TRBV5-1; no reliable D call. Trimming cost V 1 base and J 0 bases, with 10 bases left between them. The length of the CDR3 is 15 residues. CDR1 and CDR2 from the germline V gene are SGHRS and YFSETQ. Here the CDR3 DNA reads TGCGCCAGCAGCTTGAGCGGGTCTATGAACACTGAAGCTTTCTTT. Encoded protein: CASSLSGSMNTEAFF. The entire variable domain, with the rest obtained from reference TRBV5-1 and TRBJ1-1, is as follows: KAGVTQTPRYLIKTRGQQVTLSCSPISGHRSVSWYQQTPGQGLQFLFEYFSETQRNKGNFPGRFSGRQFSNSRSEMNVSTLELGDSALYLCASSLSGSMNTEAFFGQGTRLTVV.

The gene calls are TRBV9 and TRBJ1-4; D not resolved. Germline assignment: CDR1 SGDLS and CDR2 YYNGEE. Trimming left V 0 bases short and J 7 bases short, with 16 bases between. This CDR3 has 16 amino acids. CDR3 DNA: TGTGCCAGCAGCGTAGCGGCTGGGCATCAGGTTGAAAAACTGTTTTTT. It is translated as CASSVAAGHQVEKLFF.

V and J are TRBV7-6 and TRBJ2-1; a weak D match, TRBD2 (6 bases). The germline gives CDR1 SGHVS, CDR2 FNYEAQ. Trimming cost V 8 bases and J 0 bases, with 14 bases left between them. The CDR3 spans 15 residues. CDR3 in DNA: TGTGCCAGCGGCGGGACCTCCAGCTCCTACAATGAGCAGTTCTTC. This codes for CASGGTSSSYNEQFF.

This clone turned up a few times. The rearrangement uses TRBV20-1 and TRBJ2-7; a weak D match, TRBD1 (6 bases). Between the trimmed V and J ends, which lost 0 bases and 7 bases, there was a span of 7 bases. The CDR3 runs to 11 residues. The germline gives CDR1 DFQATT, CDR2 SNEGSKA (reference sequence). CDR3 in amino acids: CSARDRGEQYF. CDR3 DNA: TGCAGTGCTAGAGACAGGGGAGAGCAGTACTTC.

CDR3 nucleotide sequence: TGTGCCAGCAGCCAAGCAGCGGGAAGGGAGCAGTACTTC. Protein product: CASSQAAGREQYF. This sequence joins TRBV14 and TRBJ2-7; 7 bases match TRBD2. Germline CDR1 reads SGHDN; CDR2 reads FVKESK. CDR3 length: 13 residues. V lost 1 base, J lost 7 bases, and 4 bases stayed unmatched.

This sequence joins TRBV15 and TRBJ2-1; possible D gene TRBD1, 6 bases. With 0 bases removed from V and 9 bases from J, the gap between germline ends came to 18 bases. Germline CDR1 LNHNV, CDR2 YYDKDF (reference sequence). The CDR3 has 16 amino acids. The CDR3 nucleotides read TGTGCCACCAGCAGAGATCGGAAAAATACAGGGACTGAGCAGTTCTTC. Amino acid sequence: CATSRDRKNTGTEQFF.

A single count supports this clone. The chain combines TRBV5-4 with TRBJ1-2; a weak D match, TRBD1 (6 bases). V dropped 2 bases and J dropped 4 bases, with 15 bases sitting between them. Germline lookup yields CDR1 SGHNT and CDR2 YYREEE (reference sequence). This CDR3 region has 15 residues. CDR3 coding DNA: TGTGCCAGCAGCTTTGGTGGGGGCTCTATCTATGGCTACACCTTC. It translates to CASSFGGGSIYGYTF.

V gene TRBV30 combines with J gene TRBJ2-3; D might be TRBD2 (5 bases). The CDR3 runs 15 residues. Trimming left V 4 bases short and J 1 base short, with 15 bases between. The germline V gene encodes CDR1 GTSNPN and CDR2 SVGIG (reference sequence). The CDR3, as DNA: TGTGCCTGGACCGGGGTCCCCCGGGGCACAGATACGCAGTATTTT. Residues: CAWTGVPRGTDTQYF. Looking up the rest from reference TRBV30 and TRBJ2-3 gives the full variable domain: SQTIHQWPATLVQPVGSPLSLECTVEGTSNPNLYWYRQAAGRGLQLLFYSVGIGQISSEVPQNLSASRPQDRQFILSSKKLLLSDSGFYLCAWTGVPRGTDTQYFGPGTRLTVL.